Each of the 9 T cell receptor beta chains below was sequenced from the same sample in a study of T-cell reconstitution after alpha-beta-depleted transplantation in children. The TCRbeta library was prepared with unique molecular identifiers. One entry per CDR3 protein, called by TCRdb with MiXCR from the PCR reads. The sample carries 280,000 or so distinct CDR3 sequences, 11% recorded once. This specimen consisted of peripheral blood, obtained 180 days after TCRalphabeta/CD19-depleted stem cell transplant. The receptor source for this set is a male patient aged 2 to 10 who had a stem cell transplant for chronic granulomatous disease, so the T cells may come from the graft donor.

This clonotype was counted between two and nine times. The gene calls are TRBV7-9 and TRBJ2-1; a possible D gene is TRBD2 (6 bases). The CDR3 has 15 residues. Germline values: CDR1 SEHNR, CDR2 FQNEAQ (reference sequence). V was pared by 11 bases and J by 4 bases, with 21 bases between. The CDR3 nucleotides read TGTGCCGGAACAACCTGGGTAGCGGAGTACAATGAGCAGTTCTTC. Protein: CAGTTWVAEYNEQFF. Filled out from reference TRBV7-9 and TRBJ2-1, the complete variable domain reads DTGVSQNPRHKITKRGQNVTFRCDPISEHNRLYWYRQTLGQGPEFLTYFQNEAQLEKSRLLSDRFSAERPKGSFSTLEIQRTEQGDSAMYLCAGTTWVAEYNEQFFGPGTRLTVL.

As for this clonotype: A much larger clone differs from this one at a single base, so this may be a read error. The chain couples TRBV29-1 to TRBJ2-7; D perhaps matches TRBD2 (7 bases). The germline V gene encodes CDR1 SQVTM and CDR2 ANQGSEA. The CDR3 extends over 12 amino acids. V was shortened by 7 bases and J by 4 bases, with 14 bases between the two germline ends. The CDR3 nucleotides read TGCAGCGCGGAGGGGGGGCTTTACGAGCAGTACTTC. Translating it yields CSAEGGLYEQYF.

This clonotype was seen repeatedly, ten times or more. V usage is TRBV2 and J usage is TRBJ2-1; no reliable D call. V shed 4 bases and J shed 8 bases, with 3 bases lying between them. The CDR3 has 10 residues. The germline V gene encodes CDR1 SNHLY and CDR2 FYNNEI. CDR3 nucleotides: TGTGCCAGCAGTGGTTATGAGCAGTTCTTC. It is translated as CASSGYEQFF.

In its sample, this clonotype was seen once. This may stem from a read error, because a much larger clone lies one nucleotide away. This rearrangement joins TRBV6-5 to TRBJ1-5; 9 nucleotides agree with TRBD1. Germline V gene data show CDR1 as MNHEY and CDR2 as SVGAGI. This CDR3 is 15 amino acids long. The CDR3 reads CASSLRDRANQPRHF. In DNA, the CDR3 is TGTGCCAGCAGTTTGAGGGACAGGGCTAATCAGCCCCGGCATTTT.

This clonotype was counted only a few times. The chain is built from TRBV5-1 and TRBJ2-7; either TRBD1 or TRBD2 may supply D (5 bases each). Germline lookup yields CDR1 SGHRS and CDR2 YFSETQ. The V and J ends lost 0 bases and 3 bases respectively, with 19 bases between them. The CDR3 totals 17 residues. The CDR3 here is CASSLVAGTFKNYEQYF. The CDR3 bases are TGCGCCAGCAGCTTGGTTGCCGGGACCTTCAAGAACTACGAGCAGTACTTC. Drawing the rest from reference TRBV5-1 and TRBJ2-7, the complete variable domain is KAGVTQTPRYLIKTRGQQVTLSCSPISGHRSVSWYQQTPGQGLQFLFEYFSETQRNKGNFPGRFSGRQFSNSRSEMNVSTLELGDSALYLCASSLVAGTFKNYEQYFGPGTRLTVT.

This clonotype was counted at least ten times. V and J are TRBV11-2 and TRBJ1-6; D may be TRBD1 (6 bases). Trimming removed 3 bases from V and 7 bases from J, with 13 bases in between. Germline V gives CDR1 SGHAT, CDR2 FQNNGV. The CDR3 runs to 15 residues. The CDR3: CASSFTGKLNSPLHF. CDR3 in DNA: TGTGCCAGCAGCTTTACAGGGAAGTTAAATTCACCCCTCCACTTT.

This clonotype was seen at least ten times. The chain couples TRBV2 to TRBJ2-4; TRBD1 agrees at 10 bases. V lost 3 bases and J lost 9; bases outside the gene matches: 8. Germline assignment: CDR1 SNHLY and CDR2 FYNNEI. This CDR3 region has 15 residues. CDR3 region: CASSDRGQGISIQYF. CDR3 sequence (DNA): TGTGCCAGCAGTGATCGGGGACAGGGGATCAGCATTCAGTACTTC.

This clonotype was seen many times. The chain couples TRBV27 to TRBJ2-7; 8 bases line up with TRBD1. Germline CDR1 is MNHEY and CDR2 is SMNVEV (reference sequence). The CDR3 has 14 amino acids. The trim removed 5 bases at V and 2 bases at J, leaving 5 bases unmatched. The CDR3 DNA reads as TGTGCCAGCAGTACGACAGGGGTGGCCTACGAGCAGTACTTC. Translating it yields CASSTTGVAYEQYF.

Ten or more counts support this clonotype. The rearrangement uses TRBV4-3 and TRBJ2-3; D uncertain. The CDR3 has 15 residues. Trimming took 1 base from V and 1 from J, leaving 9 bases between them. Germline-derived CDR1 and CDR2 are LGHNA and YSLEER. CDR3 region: CASSQVGRGTDTQYF. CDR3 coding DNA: TGCGCCAGCAGCCAAGTCGGGCGTGGCACAGATACGCAGTATTTT.